This T cell receptor (beta chain) was captured in a study of blood T cell repertoires in COVID-19. Study information: Acute and convalescent COVID-19 samples came from the United States, Italy and Spain.

Authors' methods: Estimation of nucleated cell counts relied on the amplification of reference gene primers. Some clones are missing from TCRdb's copy, which holds only in-frame ones; the method was immunoSEQ multiplex PCR. V and J calls plus clone size are reproduced from that table; the DNA served to infer D and trimming. Among nearly 25,000 clones listed, 72% were seen once. The CDR3 length is 15 residues. Germline-derived CDR1 and CDR2 are SGHTA and FQGNSA. The germline V and J ends were trimmed by 3 bases and 1 base, with 10 bases remaining between them. V is TRBV7-2 and J is TRBJ1-5; no firm D call. This TCR was recovered from a woman over 75 with acute or convalescent COVID-19. The sequencing sample was made of peripheral blood. The CDR3 sequence: CASSFSRLSNQPQHF. In nucleotides, the CDR3 is TGTGCCAGCAGCTTTTCCCGTTTGAGCAATCAGCCCCAGCATTTT.